This entry features one TCR beta chain sequence. Libraries were prepared by immunoSEQ multiplex PCR; TCRdb keeps only in-frame clonotypes and omits some of them. This sample yields 55,000 to 70,000 clones, of which roughly 90% are seen a single time; more than 1% belongs to the top ten. This sample was included in a study of OX40 agonist ivuxolimab in advanced cancers. Whole-study context: Patients were around 83% male with ages roughly 23 to 79, mean about 65.

Germline V gene data show CDR1 as SGHVS and CDR2 as FQNEAQ. CDR3 length equals 11 residues. V was clipped by 2 bases and J by 6 bases, with 5 bases between them. This sample comprised CD4+ or CD8+ T cells sorted from blood, obtained in a trial of the OX40 agonist ivuxolimab. The V gene is TRBV7-8, the J gene TRBJ2-7; D is unclear. The receptor comes from an adult with an advanced solid tumor such as melanoma, head and neck, liver or kidney cancer. The CDR3 region has the DNA TGTGCCAGCAGCTTACTATTCGAGCAGTACTTC. Translated, it gives CASSLLFEQYF.